In its sample, the clone carrying this TCR beta chain was seen a few times. Its specificity is not known. What was amplified from RNA transcripts were TCR beta CDR3 regions. The HTBI set primed first-round TCR CDR3 RT-PCR. TCRdb re-called the multiplex PCR reads with MiXCR, one entry per CDR3 protein. This sample yields about 520,000 distinct CDR3 sequences, of which less than 25% are seen a single time; 26% belongs to the top ten. This entry belongs to a study of T cells in Graves' hyperthyroidism and ophthalmopathy. Study-level findings and limits: Within blood appeared most thyroid clonotypes that had expanded above 0.001.

Newly diagnosed patients aged 18 to 65 had hyperthyroidism of under 2 months' duration. Clinicians diagnosed patients from clinical symptoms, serum thyroxine and TRAb, thyroid ultrasound and orbital computed tomography. Using approximately 10 ml of fresh peripheral blood, PBMCs were prepared. Sample: blood. This sequence originates from a man aged 18 to 30 with Graves' hyperthyroidism.

The CDR3 region is CATYEDTQYF. CDR3 DNA: TGTGCCACTTATGAGGATACGCAGTATTTT. The chain has TRBV10-3 and TRBJ2-3; D uncertain. The germline CDR1 and CDR2 sequences are ENHRY and SYGVKD. The CDR3 extends over 10 amino acids. V was cut by 10 bases and J by 6 bases, with 8 bases left in between.